The entry that follows covers one TCR beta chain sequence. This PCR relied on a set of 60 Vbeta primers and 13 Jbeta primers. Here immunoSEQ multiplex PCR was the method, and the copy in TCRdb shows in-frame clones only, minus some. The sample lists tens of thousands of clones, 65% to 85% seen once, with around 1.2% in the top ten. The entry originates in a study of cytomegalovirus exposure and HLA in healthy donors. The source of this sequence is a girl aged 2 to 9 in good health and CMV-seropositive. Source material: PBMCs.

The CDR3 here is CASSVTGELTGELFF. CDR3 DNA: TGTGCCAGCAGCGTGACAGGGGAGCTCACCGGGGAGCTGTTTTTT. The gene calls are TRBV9 and TRBJ2-2, with 8 positions matching TRBD1. V trimming: 2 bases; J trimming: 4 bases; junction bases outside the gene matches: 4. The CDR3 extends over 15 amino acids. Germline lookup yields CDR1 SGDLS and CDR2 YYNGEE.